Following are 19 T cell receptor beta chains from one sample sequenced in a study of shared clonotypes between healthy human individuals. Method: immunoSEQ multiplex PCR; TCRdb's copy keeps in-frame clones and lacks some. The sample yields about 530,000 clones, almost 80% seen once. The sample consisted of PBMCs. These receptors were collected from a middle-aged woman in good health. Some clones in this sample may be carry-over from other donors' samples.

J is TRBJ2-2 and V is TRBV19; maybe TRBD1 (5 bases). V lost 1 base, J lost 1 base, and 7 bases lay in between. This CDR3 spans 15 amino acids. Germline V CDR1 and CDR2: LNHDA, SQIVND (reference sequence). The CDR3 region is CASSIGRVNTGELFF. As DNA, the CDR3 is TGTGCCAGTAGTATAGGCAGGGTGAACACCGGGGAGCTGTTTTTT.

The CDR3, as DNA: TGTGCCAGCAGCAGAACTAGGGCGAAAGAGACCCAGTACTTC. This translates into CASSRTRAKETQYF. The chain carries TRBV7-9 and TRBJ2-5; the D gene is possibly TRBD2 (5 bases). The CDR3 covers 14 residues. The V gene lost 5 bases and the J gene lost 3 bases, with 13 bases spanning the gap. CDR1 SEHNR and CDR2 FQNEAQ come from the germline V gene (reference sequence).

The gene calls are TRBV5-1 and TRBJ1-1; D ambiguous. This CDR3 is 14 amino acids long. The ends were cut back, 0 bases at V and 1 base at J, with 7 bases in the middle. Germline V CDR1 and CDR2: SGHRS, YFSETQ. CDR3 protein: CASSLAPENTEAFF. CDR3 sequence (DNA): TGCGCCAGCAGCTTGGCGCCGGAGAACACTGAAGCTTTCTTT.

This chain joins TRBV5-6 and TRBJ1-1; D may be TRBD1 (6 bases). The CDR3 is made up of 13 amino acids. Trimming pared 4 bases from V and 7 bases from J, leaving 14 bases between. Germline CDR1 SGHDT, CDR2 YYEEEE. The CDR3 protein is CASSPSGAGEAFF. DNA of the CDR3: TGTGCCAGCAGCCCGTCGGGGGCGGGTGAAGCTTTCTTT.

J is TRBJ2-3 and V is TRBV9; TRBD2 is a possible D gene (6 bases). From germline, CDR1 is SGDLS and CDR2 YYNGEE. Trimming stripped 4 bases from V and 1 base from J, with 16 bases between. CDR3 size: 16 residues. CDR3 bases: TGTGCCAGCAGCCCTCAACGGGGAGGAGGCACAGATACGCAGTATTTT. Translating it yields CASSPQRGGGTDTQYF.

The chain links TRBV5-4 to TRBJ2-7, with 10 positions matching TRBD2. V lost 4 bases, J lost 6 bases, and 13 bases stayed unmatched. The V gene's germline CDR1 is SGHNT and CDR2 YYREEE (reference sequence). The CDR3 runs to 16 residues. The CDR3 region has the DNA TGTGCCAGCAGCCCTTCGAGCGGGAGGGCCGTATCCGAGCAGTACTTC. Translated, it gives CASSPSSGRAVSEQYF.

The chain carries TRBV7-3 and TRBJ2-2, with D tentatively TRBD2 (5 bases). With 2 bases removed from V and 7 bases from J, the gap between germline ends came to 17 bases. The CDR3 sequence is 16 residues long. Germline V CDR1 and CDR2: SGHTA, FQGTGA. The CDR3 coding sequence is TGTGCCAGCAGCTTAGGCGGGCTAACCGTCAGCGGGGAGCTGTTTTTT. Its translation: CASSLGGLTVSGELFF. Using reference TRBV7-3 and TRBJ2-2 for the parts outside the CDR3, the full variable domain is GAGVSQTPSNKVTEKGKYVELRCDPISGHTALYWYRQSLGQGPEFLIYFQGTGAADDSGLPNDRFFAVRPEGSVSTLKIQRTERGDSAVYLCASSLGGLTVSGELFFGEGSRLTVL.

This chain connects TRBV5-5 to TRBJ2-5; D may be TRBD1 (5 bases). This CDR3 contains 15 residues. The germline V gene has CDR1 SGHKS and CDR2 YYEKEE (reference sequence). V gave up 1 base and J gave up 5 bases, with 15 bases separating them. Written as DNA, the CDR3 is TGTGCCAGCAGCTTGTACCCAGGGCAGAGTGAGACCCAGTACTTC. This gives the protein CASSLYPGQSETQYF.

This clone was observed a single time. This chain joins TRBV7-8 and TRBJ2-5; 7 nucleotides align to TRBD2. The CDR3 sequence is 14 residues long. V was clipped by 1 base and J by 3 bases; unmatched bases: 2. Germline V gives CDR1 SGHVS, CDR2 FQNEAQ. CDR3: CASSLVSGEETQYF. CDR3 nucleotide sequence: TGTGCCAGCAGCTTAGTAAGCGGGGAAGAGACCCAGTACTTC.

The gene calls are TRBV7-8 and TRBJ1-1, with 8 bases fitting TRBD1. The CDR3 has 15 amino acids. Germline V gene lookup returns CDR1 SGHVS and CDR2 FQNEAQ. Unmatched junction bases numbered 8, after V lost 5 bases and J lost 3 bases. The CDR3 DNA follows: TGTGCCAGCAGCGTCGGGACAGGTGGGGACACTGAAGCTTTCTTT. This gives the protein CASSVGTGGDTEAFF.

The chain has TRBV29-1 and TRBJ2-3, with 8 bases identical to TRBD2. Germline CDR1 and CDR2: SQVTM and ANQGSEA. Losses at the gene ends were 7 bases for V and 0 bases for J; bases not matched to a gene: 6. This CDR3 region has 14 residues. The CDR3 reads CSDILAASTDTQYF. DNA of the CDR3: TGCAGCGATATACTAGCGGCTAGCACAGATACGCAGTATTTT.

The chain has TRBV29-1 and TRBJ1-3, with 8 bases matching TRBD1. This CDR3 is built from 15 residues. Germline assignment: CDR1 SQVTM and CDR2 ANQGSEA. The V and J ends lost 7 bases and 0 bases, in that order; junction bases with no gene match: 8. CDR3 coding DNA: TGCAGCGCTGGGGACAGGACGAACTCTGGAAACACCATATATTTT. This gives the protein CSAGDRTNSGNTIYF.

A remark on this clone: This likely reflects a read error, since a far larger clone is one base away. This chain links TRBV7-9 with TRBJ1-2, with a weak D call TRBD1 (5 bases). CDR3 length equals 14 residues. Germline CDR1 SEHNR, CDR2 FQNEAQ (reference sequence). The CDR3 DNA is TGTGCCAGCAGCGACCGGGACGGCGATCGGGGCTACATCTTC. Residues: CASSDRDGDRGYIF.

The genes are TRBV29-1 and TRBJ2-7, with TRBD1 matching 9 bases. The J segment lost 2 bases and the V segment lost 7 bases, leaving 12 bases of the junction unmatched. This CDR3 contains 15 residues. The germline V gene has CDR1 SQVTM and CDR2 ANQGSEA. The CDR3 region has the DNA TGCAGCGGGCGCCACGACGACAGGGGGACCTACGAGCAGTACTTC. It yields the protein CSGRHDDRGTYEQYF.

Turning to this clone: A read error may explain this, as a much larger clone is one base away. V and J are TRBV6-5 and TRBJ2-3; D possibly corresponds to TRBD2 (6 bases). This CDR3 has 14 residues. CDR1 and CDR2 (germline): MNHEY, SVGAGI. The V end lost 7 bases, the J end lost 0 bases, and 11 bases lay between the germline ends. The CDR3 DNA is TGTGCCAGCAATCCGGGACTTAGCACAGATACGCAGTATTTT. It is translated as CASNPGLSTDTQYF.

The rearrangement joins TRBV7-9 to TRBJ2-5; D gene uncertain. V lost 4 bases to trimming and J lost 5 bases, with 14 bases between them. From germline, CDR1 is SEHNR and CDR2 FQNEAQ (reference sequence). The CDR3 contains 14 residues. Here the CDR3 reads CASSSRLSSETQYF. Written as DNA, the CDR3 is TGTGCCAGCAGCTCACGTCTAAGCTCGGAGACCCAGTACTTC. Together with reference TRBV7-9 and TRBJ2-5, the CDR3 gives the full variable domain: DTGVSQNPRHKITKRGQNVTFRCDPISEHNRLYWYRQTLGQGPEFLTYFQNEAQLEKSRLLSDRFSAERPKGSFSTLEIQRTEQGDSAMYLCASSSRLSSETQYFGPGTRLLVL.

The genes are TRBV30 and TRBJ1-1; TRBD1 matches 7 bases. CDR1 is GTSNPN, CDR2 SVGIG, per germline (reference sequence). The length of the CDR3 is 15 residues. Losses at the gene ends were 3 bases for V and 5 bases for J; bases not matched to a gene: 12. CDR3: CAWRSRTGRWTEAFF. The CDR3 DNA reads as TGTGCCTGGAGATCACGGACAGGCAGATGGACTGAAGCTTTCTTT.

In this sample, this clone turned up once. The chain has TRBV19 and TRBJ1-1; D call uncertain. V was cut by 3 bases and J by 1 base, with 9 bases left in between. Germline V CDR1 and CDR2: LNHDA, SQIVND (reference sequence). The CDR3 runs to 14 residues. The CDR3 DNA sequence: TGTGCCAGTAGTATGTCGGGCCCGAACACTGAAGCTTTCTTT. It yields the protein CASSMSGPNTEAFF.

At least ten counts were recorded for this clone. The DNA for the CDR3 is TGTGCCAGCTCACCCACCGGGGGGGGCTACGAGCAGTACTTC. Encoded protein: CASSPTGGGYEQYF. This chain joins TRBV18 and TRBJ2-7, with 8 bases fitting TRBD2. Germline V gives CDR1 KGHSH, CDR2 LQKENI. The CDR3 consists of 14 residues. With 3 bases clipped from V and 3 bases from J, the junction kept 4 bases outside the gene matches.